This T cell receptor beta chain comes out of a study of T cells after yellow fever vaccination. On the study more broadly: Low-cell-number fractions were prepared with SMART-Seq v4 Ultra Low Input. Study-wide findings and caveats: A faster peak, day 5 versus 15, was reached by the weaker secondary response. Relatively few clonotypes were ones that appeared in both CD4 and CD8 compartments.

Germline CDR1 LGHNA, CDR2 YNFKEQ. Deletions cut 3 bases from V and 0 bases from J, with 18 bases between. This CDR3 is built from 18 residues. To note about this clonotype: The antigen is unknown.

Using its own MiXCR run on the 5' RACE reads, TCRdb lists one record per CDR3 protein. There are some 400,000 distinct CDR3 sequences in the sample; about 17% occur only once, and about a sixth lies in the top ten. The J gene is TRBJ2-1, the V gene TRBV4-2, with unresolved D. Sequencing was performed on PBMCs, taken before the yellow fever booster vaccination. The receptor comes from a man in his late teens or twenties who received the YFV17D yellow fever vaccine. The DNA of the CDR3 is TGTGCCAGCAGCCAGAGGCCAGTAGGGCAGAGCTCCTACAATGAGCAGTTCTTC. It specifies CASSQRPVGQSSYNEQFF.